The next 3 T cell receptor beta chains were all read from a single sample in a study of shared clonotypes between healthy human individuals (dated by TCRdb to about 2020). Library prep was done by the immunoSEQ multiplex PCR assay. TCRdb's version of the immuneACCESS table is confined to in-frame rearrangements and falls short of the full clone set. An unresolved V gene accounts for under half of the shortfall where checked; the remainder is of unknown origin. The sample table records hundreds of thousands of clones; approximately 96% of these occur just once. Less than 0.12% of the sample goes to the ten largest clones. CD8 naive samples were CD45RO-negative cells positively selected for CCR7, giving a CD45RA+CCR7+ population that excluded TemRA cells. The material sequenced was naive CD8+ T cells sorted from blood. Per the publication, the cell subset or site label means: CD45RA+CCR7+. These receptors were taken from a woman in her 30s in good health.

This clone was found once. At the DNA level, this CDR3 is encoded by other sequences in the same sample as well. The chain uses TRBV27 and TRBJ1-5; the match to TRBD1 covers 11 bases. Germline values: CDR1 MNHEY, CDR2 SMNVEV (reference sequence). Germline trimming cut 6 bases from V and 4 bases from J; bases unmatched to any gene: 5. The CDR3 runs to 15 residues. As DNA, the CDR3 is TGTGCCAGCAGCACCGGGACAGGGGGTAATCAGCCCCAGCATTTT. It codes for CASSTGTGGNQPQHF.

The V and J genes are TRBV28 and TRBJ1-1; D may be TRBD1 (6 bases). Looked up from germline, CDR1 is MDHEN and CDR2 is SYDVKM. The CDR3 extends over 16 amino acids. The ends were cut back, 10 bases at V and 1 base at J, with 22 bases in the middle. CDR3 coding DNA: TGTGCCACCAACCAACCCCTAACAGGGACGAACACTGAAGCTTTCTTT. This codes for CATNQPLTGTNTEAFF. Full variable domain (rest looked up from reference TRBV28 and TRBJ1-1): DVKVTQSSRYLVKRTGEKVFLECVQDMDHENMFWYRQDPGLGLRLIYFSYDVKMKEKGDIPEGYSVSREKKERFSLILESASTNQTSMYLCATNQPLTGTNTEAFFGQGTRLTVV.

The J gene is TRBJ1-1, the V gene TRBV30, with TRBD1 matching over 7 bases. There are 16 residues in the CDR3. Trimming cost V 3 bases and J 6 bases; bases outside gene matches: 16. Germline V lookup: CDR1 GTSNPN, CDR2 SVGIG (reference sequence). The CDR3 nucleotides read TGTGCCTGGAGGGGGGTAATCAACCGCGGGACAGCTGAAGCTTTCTTT. Its translation is CAWRGVINRGTAEAFF.